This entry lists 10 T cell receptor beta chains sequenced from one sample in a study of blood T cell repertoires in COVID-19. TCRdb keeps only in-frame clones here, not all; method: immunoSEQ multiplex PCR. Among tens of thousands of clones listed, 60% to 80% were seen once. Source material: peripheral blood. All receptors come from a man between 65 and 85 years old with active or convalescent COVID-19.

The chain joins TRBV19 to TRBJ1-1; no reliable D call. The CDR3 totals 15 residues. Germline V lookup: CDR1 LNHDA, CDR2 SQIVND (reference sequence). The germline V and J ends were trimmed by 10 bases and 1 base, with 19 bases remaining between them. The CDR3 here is CATRLFPERNTEAFF. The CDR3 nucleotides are TGTGCCACGCGACTTTTTCCGGAAAGGAACACTGAAGCTTTCTTT.

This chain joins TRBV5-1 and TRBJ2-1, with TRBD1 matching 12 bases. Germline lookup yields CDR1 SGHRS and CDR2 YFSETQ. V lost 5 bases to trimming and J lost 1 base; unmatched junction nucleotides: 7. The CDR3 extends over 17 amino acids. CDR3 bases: TGCGCCAGCAGACATCGGGACAGGGGGCTTTCCTACAATGAGCAGTTCTTC. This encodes CASRHRDRGLSYNEQFF. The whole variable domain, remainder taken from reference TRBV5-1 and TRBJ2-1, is KAGVTQTPRYLIKTRGQQVTLSCSPISGHRSVSWYQQTPGQGLQFLFEYFSETQRNKGNFPGRFSGRQFSNSRSEMNVSTLELGDSALYLCASRHRDRGLSYNEQFFGPGTRLTVL.

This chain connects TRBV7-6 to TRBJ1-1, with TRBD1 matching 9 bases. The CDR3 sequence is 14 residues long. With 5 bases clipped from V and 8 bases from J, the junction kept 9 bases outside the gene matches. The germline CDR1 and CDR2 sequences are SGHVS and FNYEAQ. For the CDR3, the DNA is TGTGCCAGCAGCCAGAGGACAGGGGCGGGAGAAGCTTTCTTT. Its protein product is CASSQRTGAGEAFF.

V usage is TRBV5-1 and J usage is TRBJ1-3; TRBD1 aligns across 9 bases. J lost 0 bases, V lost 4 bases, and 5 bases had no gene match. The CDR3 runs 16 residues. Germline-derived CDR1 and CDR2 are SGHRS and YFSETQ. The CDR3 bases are TGCGCCAGCAGCCGCGGGACAGGGTTCTCTGGAAACACCATATATTTT. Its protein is CASSRGTGFSGNTIYF.

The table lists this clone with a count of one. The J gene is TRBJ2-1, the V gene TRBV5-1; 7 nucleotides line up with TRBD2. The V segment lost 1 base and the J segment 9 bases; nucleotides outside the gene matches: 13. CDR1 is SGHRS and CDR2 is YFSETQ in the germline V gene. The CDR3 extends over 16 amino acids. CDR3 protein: CASSLNPGGSRGEQFF. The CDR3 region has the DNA TGCGCCAGCAGCTTGAACCCGGGGGGATCTCGGGGTGAGCAGTTCTTC.

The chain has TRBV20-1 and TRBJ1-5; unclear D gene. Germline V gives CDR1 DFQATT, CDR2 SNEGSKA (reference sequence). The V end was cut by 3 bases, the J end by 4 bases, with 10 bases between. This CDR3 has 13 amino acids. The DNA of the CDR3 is TGCAGTGCTAGTTCCGGGAAAAATCAGCCCCAGCATTTT. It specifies CSASSGKNQPQHF.

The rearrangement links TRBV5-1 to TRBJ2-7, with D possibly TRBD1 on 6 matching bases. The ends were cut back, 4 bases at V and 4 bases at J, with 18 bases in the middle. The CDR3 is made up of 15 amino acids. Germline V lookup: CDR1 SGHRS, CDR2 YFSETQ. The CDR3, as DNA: TGCGCCAGCAGCCTGACAGGAGAGGGGACGTACGAGCAGTACTTC. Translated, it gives CASSLTGEGTYEQYF.

The CDR3 DNA follows: TGTGCCTGGAACAAACAACCAGGCAGGGGGTTGGACACCGGGGAGCTGTTTTTT. Translation: CAWNKQPGRGLDTGELFF. This chain joins TRBV30 and TRBJ2-2, with 7 bases aligning to TRBD1. The length of the CDR3 is 18 residues. Per the germline V gene, CDR1 is GTSNPN and CDR2 is SVGIG (reference sequence). V trimming: 4 bases; J trimming: 3 bases; junction bases outside the gene matches: 17.

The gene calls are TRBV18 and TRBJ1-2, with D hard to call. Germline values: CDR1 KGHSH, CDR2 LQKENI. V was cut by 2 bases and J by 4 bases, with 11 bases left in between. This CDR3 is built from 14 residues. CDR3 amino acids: CASSPNPEIYGYTF. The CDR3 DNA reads TGTGCCAGCTCACCAAACCCTGAGATCTATGGCTACACCTTC.

This CDR3 is CASSYYGAGMNTEAFF. The CDR3 DNA reads as TGTGCCAGCAGTTACTATGGGGCAGGAATGAACACTGAAGCTTTCTTT. The chain uses TRBV6-5 and TRBJ1-1; the D gene is possibly TRBD1 (5 bases). Trimming cost V 1 base and J 0 bases, with 12 bases left between them. CDR1 and CDR2 from the germline V gene are MNHEY and SVGAGI. This CDR3 has 16 amino acids.